The 13 T cell receptor beta chains below all came from one sample that was sequenced in a study of beta chain features in type 1 diabetes. Expressed TCRB transcripts were sequenced, since all the RNA that had been isolated was reverse transcribed. Here immunoSEQ multiplex PCR was the method, and the copy in TCRdb shows in-frame clones only, minus some. Of about 210,000 clones detected, around 9.9% appear once; the ten largest clones hold over 1%. Sequenced input: central memory CD4+ T cells from blood. The receptors were gathered from a young man in good health.

V and J are TRBV5-4 and TRBJ2-3; possibly TRBD1 for D (5 bases). Germline CDR1 SGHNT, CDR2 YYREEE (reference sequence). The V gene lost 4 bases and the J gene lost 1 base, with 16 bases spanning the gap. CDR3 length: 16 residues. CDR3 nucleotide sequence: TGTGCCAGCAGCCAAGAAGGTGTACAGGGCACAGATACGCAGTATTTT. This gives the protein CASSQEGVQGTDTQYF.

The chain has TRBV6-1 and TRBJ2-1; 7 bases are shared with TRBD1. The CDR3 is made up of 15 amino acids. V lost 4 bases, J lost 4 bases, and 7 bases stayed unmatched. CDR1 is MNHNS and CDR2 is SASEGT in the germline V gene. CDR3 DNA sequence: TGTGCCAGCAGTGGGACAGGCAGGACATACAATGAGCAGTTCTTC. It codes for CASSGTGRTYNEQFF.

This clone was picked up many times. The genes are TRBV29-1 and TRBJ1-2; D remains unclear. Germline lookup yields CDR1 SQVTM and CDR2 ANQGSEA. This CDR3 has 10 residues. V lost 2 bases and J 8 bases, leaving 6 bases between the germline ends. The CDR3 DNA reads TGCAGCGTTGAATTGGAAGGCTACACCTTC. Amino acid sequence: CSVELEGYTF.

The CDR3 DNA is TGTGCCTGGAGCGCGGGACCCACCGGAACGGGAGGAGAGACCCAGTACTTC. Its protein product is CAWSAGPTGTGGETQYF. The gene calls are TRBV30 and TRBJ2-5; TRBD2 agrees at 7 bases. Germline assignment: CDR1 GTSNPN and CDR2 SVGIG (reference sequence). This CDR3 has 17 residues. V lost 3 bases, J lost 4 bases, and 17 bases stayed unmatched. Full variable domain (rest looked up from reference TRBV30 and TRBJ2-5): SQTIHQWPATLVQPVGSPLSLECTVEGTSNPNLYWYRQAAGRGLQLLFYSVGIGQISSEVPQNLSASRPQDRQFILSSKKLLLSDSGFYLCAWSAGPTGTGGETQYFGPGTRLLVL.

The V and J genes are TRBV30 and TRBJ2-2; weak D call: TRBD2 (5 bases). The germline V and J ends were trimmed by 4 bases and 0 bases, with 9 bases remaining between them. Germline assignment: CDR1 GTSNPN and CDR2 SVGIG (reference sequence). The CDR3 is made up of 14 amino acids. The CDR3 spells CAWISGPNTGELFF. CDR3 DNA: TGTGCCTGGATAAGCGGCCCGAACACCGGGGAGCTGTTTTTT.

The gene calls are TRBV7-2 and TRBJ2-5; D remains unclear. Germline V lookup: CDR1 SGHTA, CDR2 FQGNSA. Trimming removed 5 bases from V and 5 bases from J, with 18 bases in between. The CDR3 runs 15 residues. The CDR3 DNA follows: TGTGCCAGCAGCCCCGGGCTAACGCCTATGGAGACCCAGTACTTC. Its protein product is CASSPGLTPMETQYF.

This clone has a handful of counts. The chain uses TRBV27 and TRBJ2-5; 8 nucleotides align to TRBD2. TRBJ2-7 explains the end of the DNA better; the J call may be wrong. From germline, CDR1 is MNHEY and CDR2 SMNVEV (reference sequence). The CDR3 loop spans 16 amino acids. The CDR3: CASSFYGAGVPLEQYF. For the CDR3, the DNA is TGTGCCAGCAGTTTCTATGGAGCGGGAGTACCCCTCGAGCAGTACTTC.

This sequence joins TRBV2 and TRBJ2-5; D gene unclear. The length of the CDR3 is 13 residues. Trimming shortened V by 5 bases and J by 0 bases, and 7 bases separated the two germline ends. Per germline, CDR1 SNHLY and CDR2 FYNNEI. DNA for the CDR3: TGTGCCAGCAGTCAAGACAACCAAGAGACCCAGTACTTC. It is translated as CASSQDNQETQYF. Based on the CDR3 plus reference TRBV2 and TRBJ2-5, the full variable domain is EPEVTQTPSHQVTQMGQEVILRCVPISNHLYFYWYRQILGQKVEFLVSFYNNEISEKSEIFDDQFSVERPDGSNFTLKIRSTKLEDSAMYFCASSQDNQETQYFGPGTRLLVL.

The sample holds a few counts of this clone. The CDR3 nucleotides are TGTGCCAGCAGCCCCTTACCCTTTGGGGCCAAAAACATTCAGTACTTC. Translation: CASSPLPFGAKNIQYF. The V and J genes are TRBV28 and TRBJ2-4; D gene ambiguous. The CDR3 length is 16 residues. Germline CDR1 is MDHEN and CDR2 is SYDVKM. V lost 6 bases and J lost 1, with 16 bases in between.

This clone showed up just once. The chain is built from TRBV9 and TRBJ1-2, with 7 bases aligning to TRBD1. CDR1 and CDR2 (germline): SGDLS, YYNGEE. V was clipped by 0 bases and J by 7 bases; unmatched bases: 12. The CDR3 consists of 16 residues. The CDR3 nucleotides are TGTGCCAGCAGCGTAGGCGGGCAGGGGGAATTAGTTGGCTACACCTTC. Protein product: CASSVGGQGELVGYTF.

This chain joins TRBV10-3 and TRBJ2-7; D is perhaps TRBD1 (6 bases). The CDR3 has 15 amino acids. Trimming took off 0 bases at V and 5 bases at J, with 14 bases between the two ends. Germline assignment: CDR1 ENHRY and CDR2 SYGVKD. The CDR3 protein is CAISESPGVSDEQYF. For the CDR3, the DNA is TGTGCCATCAGTGAGTCCCCAGGGGTTTCCGACGAGCAGTACTTC.

The chain joins TRBV7-6 to TRBJ2-1; 8 positions agree with TRBD2. V was pared by 5 bases and J by 3 bases, with 6 bases of the junction left unmatched. The CDR3 consists of 15 residues. Looked up from germline, CDR1 is SGHVS and CDR2 is FNYEAQ. The CDR3 coding sequence is TGTGCCAGCAGCGCAAGACTAGCGAGCTACAATGAGCAGTTCTTC. As protein: CASSARLASYNEQFF.

The table lists this clone with a few counts. At one end the junction does not follow the germline gene, possibly because of a read error. This chain uses TRBV18 with TRBJ2-1; 11 nucleotides match TRBD2. The V gene's germline CDR1 is KGHSH and CDR2 LQKENI. This CDR3 has 17 amino acids. The CDR3 region has the DNA TGTGCCAGCTCCCCACAGGGATTTAGCGGGAGGGCCGATGAGCAGTTCTTC. This gives the protein CASSPQGFSGRADEQFF.